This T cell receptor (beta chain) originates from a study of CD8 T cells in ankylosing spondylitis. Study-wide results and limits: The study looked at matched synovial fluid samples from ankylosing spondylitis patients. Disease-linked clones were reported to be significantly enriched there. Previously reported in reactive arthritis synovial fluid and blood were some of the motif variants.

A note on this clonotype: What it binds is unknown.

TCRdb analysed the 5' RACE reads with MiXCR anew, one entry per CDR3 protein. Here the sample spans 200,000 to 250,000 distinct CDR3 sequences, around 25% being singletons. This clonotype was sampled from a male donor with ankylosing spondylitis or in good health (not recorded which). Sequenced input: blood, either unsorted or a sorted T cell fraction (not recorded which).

The CDR3 region is CSVESAGGSDTQYF. The CDR3, as DNA: TGCAGCGTTGAATCAGCGGGAGGGTCAGATACGCAGTATTTT. The chain employs TRBV29-1 and TRBJ2-3; TRBD2 agrees at 10 bases. The CDR3 has 14 amino acids. V lost 2 bases, J lost 4 bases, and 3 bases stayed unmatched. Germline CDR1 SQVTM, CDR2 ANQGSEA.